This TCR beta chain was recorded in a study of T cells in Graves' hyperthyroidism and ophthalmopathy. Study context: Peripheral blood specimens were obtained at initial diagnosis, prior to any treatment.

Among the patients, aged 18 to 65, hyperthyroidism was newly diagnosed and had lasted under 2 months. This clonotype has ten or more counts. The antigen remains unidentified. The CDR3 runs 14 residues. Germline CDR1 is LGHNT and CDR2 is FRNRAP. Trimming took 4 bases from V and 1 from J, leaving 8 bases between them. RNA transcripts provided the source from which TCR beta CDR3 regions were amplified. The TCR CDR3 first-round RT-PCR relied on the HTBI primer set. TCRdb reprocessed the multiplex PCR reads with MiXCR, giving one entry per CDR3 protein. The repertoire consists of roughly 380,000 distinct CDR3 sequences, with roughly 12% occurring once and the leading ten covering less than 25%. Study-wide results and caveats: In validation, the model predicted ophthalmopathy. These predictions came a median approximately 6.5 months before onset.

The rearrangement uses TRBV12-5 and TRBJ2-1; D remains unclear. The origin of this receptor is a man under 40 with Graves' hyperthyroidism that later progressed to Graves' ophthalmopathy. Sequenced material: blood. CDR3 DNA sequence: TGTGCTAGTGGTTCTACTCGTTCCTACAATGAGCAGTTCTTC. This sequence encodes CASGSTRSYNEQFF.